This T cell receptor beta chain is from a study of blood T cell repertoires in COVID-19. Across the whole study: Samples taken during acute and convalescent COVID-19 were collected in the United States, Italy and Spain. PBMCs, B-cell-depleted T cells, or T cells provided the cDNA or gDNA that made up the material.

Under the authors' procedure: Reference gene primer amplification yielded estimated nucleated cell counts. This table comes from immunoSEQ multiplex PCR, and its TCRdb copy is limited to in-frame clones, with some not included. V, J and clone size reflect that table, while D and trimming were determined from the DNA. Among roughly 170,000 clones listed, 80% to 90% were seen once. The CDR3 runs 13 residues. Germline V lookup: CDR1 SGHDT, CDR2 YYEEEE. V lost 4 bases, J lost 3 bases, and 3 bases stayed unmatched. This clonotype originated in a man aged 65 to 85 with active or convalescent COVID-19. The chain employs TRBV5-6 and TRBJ1-1; 7 bases line up with TRBD1. The sequencing input was peripheral blood. In DNA, the CDR3 is TGTGCCAGCAGCCTGAGGGGGCACACTGAAGCTTTCTTT. Translated: CASSLRGHTEAFF.